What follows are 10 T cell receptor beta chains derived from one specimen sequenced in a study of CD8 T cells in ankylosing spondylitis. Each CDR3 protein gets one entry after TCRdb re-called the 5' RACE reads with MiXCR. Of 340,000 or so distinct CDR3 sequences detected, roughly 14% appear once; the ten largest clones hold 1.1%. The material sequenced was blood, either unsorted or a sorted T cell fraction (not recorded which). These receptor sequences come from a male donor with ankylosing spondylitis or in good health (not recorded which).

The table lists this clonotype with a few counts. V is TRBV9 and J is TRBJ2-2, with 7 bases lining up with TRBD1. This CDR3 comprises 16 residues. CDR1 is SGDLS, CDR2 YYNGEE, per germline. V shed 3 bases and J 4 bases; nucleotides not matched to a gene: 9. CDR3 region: CASSETRQGATGELFF. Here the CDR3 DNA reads TGTGCCAGCAGCGAGACGAGACAGGGCGCCACCGGGGAGCTGTTTTTT.

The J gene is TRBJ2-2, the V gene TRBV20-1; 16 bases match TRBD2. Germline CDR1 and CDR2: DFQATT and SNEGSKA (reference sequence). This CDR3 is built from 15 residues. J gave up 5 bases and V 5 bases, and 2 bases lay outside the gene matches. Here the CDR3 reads CSALGLAGGTGELFF. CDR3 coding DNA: TGCAGTGCTCTGGGACTAGCGGGGGGGACCGGGGAGCTGTTTTTT.

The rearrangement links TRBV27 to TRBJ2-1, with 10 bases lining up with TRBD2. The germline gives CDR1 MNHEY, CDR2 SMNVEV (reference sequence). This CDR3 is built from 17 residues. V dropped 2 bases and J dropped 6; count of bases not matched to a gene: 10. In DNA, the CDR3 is TGTGCCAGCAGTTTACTTGGAACTAGCGGGATGGGCAATGAGCAGTTCTTC. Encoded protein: CASSLLGTSGMGNEQFF.

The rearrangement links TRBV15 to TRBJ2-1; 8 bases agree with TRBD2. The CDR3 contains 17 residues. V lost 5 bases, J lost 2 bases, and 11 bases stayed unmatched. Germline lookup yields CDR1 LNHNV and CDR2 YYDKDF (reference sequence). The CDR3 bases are TGTGCCACCAGCGCCACTAGCGGCCTTCTTACCTACAATGAGCAGTTCTTC. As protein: CATSATSGLLTYNEQFF.

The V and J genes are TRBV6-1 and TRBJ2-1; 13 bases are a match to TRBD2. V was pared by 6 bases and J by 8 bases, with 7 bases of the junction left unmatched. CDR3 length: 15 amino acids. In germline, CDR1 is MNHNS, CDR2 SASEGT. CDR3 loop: CASRGRTSGGYEQFF. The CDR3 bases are TGTGCCAGCAGGGGGAGGACTAGCGGGGGTTATGAGCAGTTCTTC.

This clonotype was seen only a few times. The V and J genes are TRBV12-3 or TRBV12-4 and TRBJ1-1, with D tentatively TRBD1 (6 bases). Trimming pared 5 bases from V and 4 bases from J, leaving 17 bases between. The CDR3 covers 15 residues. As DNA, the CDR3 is TGTGCCAGCAGTCCGAGTTACCCACAGGGCACTGAAGCTTTCTTT. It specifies CASSPSYPQGTEAFF.

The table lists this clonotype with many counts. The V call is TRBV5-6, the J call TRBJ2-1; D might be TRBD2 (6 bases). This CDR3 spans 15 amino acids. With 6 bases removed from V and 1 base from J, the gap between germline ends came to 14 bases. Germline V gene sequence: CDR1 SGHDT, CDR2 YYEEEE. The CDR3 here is CASMRGQGSYNEQFF. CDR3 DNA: TGTGCCAGCATGCGGGGCCAAGGATCCTACAATGAGCAGTTCTTC.

DNA of the CDR3: TGTGCCAGCGACCGCGTGAATGAGCAGTTCTTC. Translating it yields CASDRVNEQFF. The chain has TRBV6-1 and TRBJ2-1; D is ambiguous. V gave up 8 bases and J gave up 7 bases, with 9 bases separating them. This CDR3 is 11 amino acids long. Per the germline V gene, CDR1 is MNHNS and CDR2 is SASEGT.

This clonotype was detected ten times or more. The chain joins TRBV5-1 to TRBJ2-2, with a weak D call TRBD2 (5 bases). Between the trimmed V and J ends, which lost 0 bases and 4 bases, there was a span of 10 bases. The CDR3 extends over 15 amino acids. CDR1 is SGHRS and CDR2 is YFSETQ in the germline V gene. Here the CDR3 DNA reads TGCGCCAGCAGCTTGGCGAGCGGCTTCACCGGGGAGCTGTTTTTT. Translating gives CASSLASGFTGELFF.

The CDR3 DNA is TGTGCCAGCAGTCTCTCTTCTCTTAGGGGTTTGGGTCAGCCCCAGCATTTT. Translated: CASSLSSLRGLGQPQHF. The chain links TRBV3-1 to TRBJ1-5, with TRBD1 as a possible D gene (5 bases). This CDR3 contains 17 residues. The germline gives CDR1 LGHDT, CDR2 YNNKEL (reference sequence). V was pared by 6 bases and J by 6 bases, with 24 bases between.